These 20 T cell receptor beta chains originate from one sample sequenced in a study of blood T cell repertoires in COVID-19. This table comes from immunoSEQ multiplex PCR, and its TCRdb copy is limited to in-frame clones, with some not included. The sample lists about 190,000 clones; about 86% were seen once. Material for sequencing was peripheral blood. These receptors came from a man aged 25 to 40 with active or convalescent COVID-19.

This clone was observed once. The gene calls are TRBV7-8 and TRBJ2-1, with TRBD2 matching over 10 bases. The J segment lost 0 bases and the V segment lost 5 bases, leaving 4 bases of the junction unmatched. The germline CDR1 and CDR2 sequences are SGHVS and FQNEAQ. The CDR3 covers 16 residues. The CDR3 protein is CASSVSGGSSYNEQFF. CDR3 nucleotides: TGTGCCAGCAGCGTTAGCGGGGGGTCCTCCTACAATGAGCAGTTCTTC.

The gene calls are TRBV13 and TRBJ1-5; no firm D call. From germline, CDR1 is PRHDT and CDR2 FYEKMQ (reference sequence). Trimming shortened V by 3 bases and J by 4 bases, and 4 bases separated the two germline ends. This CDR3 is built from 12 residues. CDR3 DNA: TGTGCCAGCAGCTTTCAGAATCAGCCCCAGCATTTT. Its protein is CASSFQNQPQHF.

The genes are TRBV6-5 and TRBJ2-5, with TRBD2 as a possible D gene (6 bases). Trimming shortened V by 8 bases and J by 5 bases, and 15 bases separated the two germline ends. Germline V gives CDR1 MNHEY, CDR2 SVGAGI. CDR3 length equals 13 residues. The CDR3 protein is CASLVWGVETQYF. The CDR3 nucleotides read TGTGCCAGCCTGGTGTGGGGGGTCGAGACCCAGTACTTC.

V is TRBV11-1 and J is TRBJ1-2, with 11 bases identical to TRBD1. V was pared by 5 bases and J by 7 bases, with 6 bases of the junction left unmatched. Germline V gives CDR1 SGHAT, CDR2 FQDESV (reference sequence). The CDR3 totals 14 residues. CDR3 bases: TGTGCCAGCAGCCCTGGACAGGGGGCGCGTGGCTACACCTTC. This encodes CASSPGQGARGYTF.

V usage is TRBV3-1 (or the pseudogene TRBV3-2) and J usage is TRBJ1-6, with 9 bases lining up with TRBD1. The CDR3 sequence is 16 residues long. Trimming took 1 base from V and 10 from J; bases not matched to a gene: 8. The V gene's germline CDR1 is LGHDT and CDR2 YNNKEL (reference sequence). The CDR3 DNA follows: TGTGCCAGCAGCCAAGGTACAGGGACAGGGCTCTCACCCCTCCACTTT. Translation gives CASSQGTGTGLSPLHF.

J is TRBJ1-1 and V is TRBV6-6; a weak D match, TRBD1 (5 bases). Germline V gives CDR1 MNHNY, CDR2 SVGAGI (reference sequence). The CDR3 extends over 14 amino acids. V was pared by 2 bases and J by 3 bases, with 10 bases between. The CDR3 sequence is CASSYMGRDTEAFF. The CDR3 DNA sequence: TGTGCCAGCAGTTACATGGGGCGCGACACTGAAGCTTTCTTT.

The rearrangement uses TRBV6-4 and TRBJ2-3, with 10 bases matching TRBD2. V lost 2 bases, J lost 4 bases, and 6 bases stayed unmatched. Germline assignment: CDR1 MRHNA and CDR2 SNTAGT. The CDR3 contains 16 residues. The DNA for the CDR3 is TGTGCCAGCAGTGACGCTGCTAGCGGGGGCTCAGATACGCAGTATTTT. Translating gives CASSDAASGGSDTQYF.

Here the CDR3 reads CASSPRLAGTYNEQFF. In DNA, the CDR3 is TGTGCCAGCTCACCCCGACTAGCGGGGACCTACAATGAGCAGTTCTTC. The chain couples TRBV18 to TRBJ2-1; TRBD2 agrees at 11 bases. The CDR3 loop spans 16 amino acids. The V and J ends lost 3 bases and 2 bases, in that order; junction bases with no gene match: 3. Germline V gene lookup returns CDR1 KGHSH and CDR2 LQKENI.

The chain combines TRBV11-3 with TRBJ2-3; TRBD2 is a possible D gene (5 bases). Trimming left V 7 bases short and J 12 bases short, with 17 bases between. CDR3 size: 12 residues. Germline V gene lookup returns CDR1 SGHNT and CDR2 YENEEA. The CDR3 coding sequence is TGTGCCAGCACCGAGTCCGGGATTTTACAGTATTTT. As protein: CASTESGILQYF. The full variable domain, completed using reference TRBV11-3 and TRBJ2-3, is EAGVVQSPRYKIIEKKQPVAFWCNPISGHNTLYWYLQNLGQGPELLIRYENEEAVDDSQLPKDRFSAERLKGVDSTLKIQPAELGDSAVYLCASTESGILQYFGPGTRLTVL.

The chain combines TRBV6-2 or TRBV6-3 with TRBJ2-1; 7 bases agree with TRBD2. Trimming took 6 bases from V and 6 from J; bases not matched to a gene: 5. The CDR3 extends over 13 amino acids. CDR1 MNHEY and CDR2 SVGEGT come from the germline V gene. The CDR3 nucleotides read TGTGCCAGCAGCGACAGCGGGACCAATGAGCAGTTCTTC. Protein sequence: CASSDSGTNEQFF.

The V call is TRBV20-1, the J call TRBJ1-4; D unresolved. Germline loops: CDR1 DFQATT, CDR2 SNEGSKA (reference sequence). This CDR3 spans 16 amino acids. The V gene lost 6 bases and the J gene lost 3 bases, with 20 bases spanning the gap. The CDR3 DNA is TGCAGTGCCAGTCCCCGAACCTGGGCACCTAATGAAAAACTGTTTTTT. Residues: CSASPRTWAPNEKLFF.

In this sample, this clone turned up a few times. The V gene is TRBV10-2, the J gene TRBJ1-4; D unresolved. The CDR3 totals 14 residues. Germline CDR1 is WSHSY and CDR2 is SAAADI. The ends were cut back, 0 bases at V and 5 bases at J, with 7 bases in the middle. The CDR3, as DNA: TGCGCCAGCAGTGAGTCGGCGGGGAATGAAAAACTGTTTTTT. Translation: CASSESAGNEKLFF.

This clone was picked up a small number of times. V is TRBV7-9 and J is TRBJ1-4; D not certain. The V end was cut by 4 bases, the J end by 8 bases, with 8 bases between. The germline CDR1 and CDR2 sequences are SEHNR and FQNEAQ (reference sequence). The CDR3 extends over 12 amino acids. This chain's CDR3 is CASSSGREKLFF. Written as DNA, the CDR3 is TGTGCCAGCAGCTCTGGGAGGGAAAAACTGTTTTTT.

The chain is built from TRBV30 and TRBJ2-2; 8 nucleotides line up with TRBD1. Germline trimming cut 5 bases from V and 5 bases from J; bases unmatched to any gene: 7. The CDR3 loop spans 14 amino acids. Germline V gene lookup returns CDR1 GTSNPN and CDR2 SVGIG (reference sequence). The CDR3 sequence is CAWRTGRETGELFF. CDR3 nucleotides: TGTGCCTGGCGGACAGGGAGAGAGACCGGGGAGCTGTTTTTT.

The chain carries TRBV28 and TRBJ2-7; D not certain. The germline V gene has CDR1 MDHEN and CDR2 SYDVKM. The V end lost 5 bases, the J end lost 4 bases, and 12 bases lay between the germline ends. The CDR3 runs to 13 residues. CDR3 amino acids: CASSQEQPYEQYV. CDR3 nucleotides: TGTGCCAGCAGTCAGGAACAGCCTTACGAGCAGTACGTC.

The chain is built from TRBV4-1 and TRBJ2-7, with TRBD2 matching 12 bases. From germline, CDR1 is MGHRA and CDR2 YSYEKL. The V gene end was trimmed by 4 bases and the J gene end by 7 bases; junction bases not matched to a gene: 2. This CDR3 region has 13 residues. The CDR3 reads CASSPGLAGEQYF. The CDR3 DNA sequence: TGCGCCAGCAGCCCGGGACTAGCGGGTGAGCAGTACTTC.

The table lists this clone with a count of one. The gene calls are TRBV10-1 and TRBJ2-3, with 8 bases aligning to TRBD2. Per the germline V gene, CDR1 is WNHNN and CDR2 is SYGVQD (reference sequence). The J segment lost 3 bases and the V segment lost 3 bases, leaving 2 bases of the junction unmatched. The CDR3 is 14 amino acids. The CDR3 loop is CASSDQRETDTQYF. The CDR3 nucleotides read TGCGCCAGCAGTGATCAGCGGGAGACAGATACGCAGTATTTT.

This clone was observed a few times. The chain combines TRBV7-9 with TRBJ1-5; possibly TRBD1 for D (5 bases). Germline CDR1 reads SEHNR; CDR2 reads FQNEAQ (reference sequence). The length of the CDR3 is 14 residues. Trimming stripped 1 base from V and 7 bases from J, with 11 bases between. CDR3 amino acids: CASSLGGGGQPQHF. In DNA, the CDR3 is TGTGCCAGCAGCTTAGGTGGGGGAGGACAGCCCCAGCATTTT.

The genes are TRBV6-5 and TRBJ2-5, with a possible D match to TRBD2 (5 bases). The V end lost 7 bases, the J end lost 10 bases, and 22 bases lay between the germline ends. This CDR3 region has 14 residues. Germline V gives CDR1 MNHEY, CDR2 SVGAGI. The CDR3 region has the DNA TGTGCCAGCAACTTACCCACCCCGAGTCGGGACCAGTACTTC. Amino acid sequence: CASNLPTPSRDQYF.

CDR3 amino acids: CASSERGQPGELFF. As DNA, the CDR3 is TGTGCCAGCAGTGAAAGGGGACAACCCGGGGAGCTGTTTTTT. V usage is TRBV25-1 and J usage is TRBJ2-2; D possibly corresponds to TRBD1 (6 bases). The CDR3 length is 14 residues. The germline V gene has CDR1 MGHDK and CDR2 SYGVNS. Between the trimmed V and J ends, which lost 2 bases and 6 bases, there was a span of 10 bases. The full variable domain, its missing parts supplied by reference TRBV25-1 and TRBJ2-2, is EADIYQTPRYLVIGTGKKITLECSQTMGHDKMYWYQQDPGMELHLIHYSYGVNSTEKGDLSSESTVSRIRTEHFPLTLESARPSHTSQYLCASSERGQPGELFFGEGSRLTVL.